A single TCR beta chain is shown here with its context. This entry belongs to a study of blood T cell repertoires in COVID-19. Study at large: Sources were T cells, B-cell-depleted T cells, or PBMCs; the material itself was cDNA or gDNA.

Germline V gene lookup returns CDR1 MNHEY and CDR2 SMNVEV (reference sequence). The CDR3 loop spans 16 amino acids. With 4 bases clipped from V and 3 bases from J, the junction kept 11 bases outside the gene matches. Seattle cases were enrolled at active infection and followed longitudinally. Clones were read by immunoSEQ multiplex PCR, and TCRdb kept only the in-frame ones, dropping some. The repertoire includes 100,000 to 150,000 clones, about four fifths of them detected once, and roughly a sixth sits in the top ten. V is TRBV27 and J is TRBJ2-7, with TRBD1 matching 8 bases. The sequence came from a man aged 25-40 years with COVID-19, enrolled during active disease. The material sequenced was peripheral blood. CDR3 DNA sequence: TGTGCCAGCAGTTCTAGGACAGGGTTAAAACTCTACGAGCAGTACTTC. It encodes CASSSRTGLKLYEQYF.